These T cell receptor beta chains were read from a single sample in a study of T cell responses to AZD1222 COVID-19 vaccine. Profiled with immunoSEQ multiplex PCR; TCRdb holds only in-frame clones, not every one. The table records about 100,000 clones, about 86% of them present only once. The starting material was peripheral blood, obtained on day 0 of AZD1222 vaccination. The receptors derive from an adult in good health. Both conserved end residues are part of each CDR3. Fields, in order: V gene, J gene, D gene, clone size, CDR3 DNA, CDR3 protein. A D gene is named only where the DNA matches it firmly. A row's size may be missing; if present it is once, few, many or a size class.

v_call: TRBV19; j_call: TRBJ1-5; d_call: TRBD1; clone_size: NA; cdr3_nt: TGTGCCAGTAGTATAGGGGGACAGGGAGGCAATCAGCCCCAGCATTTT; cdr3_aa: CASSIGGQGGNQPQHF
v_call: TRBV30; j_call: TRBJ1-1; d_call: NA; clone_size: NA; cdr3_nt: TGTGCCTGGAGGGGCCTTACCGGGAACACTGAAGCTTTCTTT; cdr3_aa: CAWRGLTGNTEAFF
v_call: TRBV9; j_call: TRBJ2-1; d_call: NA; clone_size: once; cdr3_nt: TGTGCCAGCAGCGTAGTGCACCAGGACAATGAGCAGTTCTTC; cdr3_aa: CASSVVHQDNEQFF
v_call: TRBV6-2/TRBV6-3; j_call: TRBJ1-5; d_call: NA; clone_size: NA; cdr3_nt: TGTGCCAGCAGTTACCACCTGGGGGACGAATATAGCAATCAGCCCCAGCATTTT; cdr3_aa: CASSYHLGDEYSNQPQHF
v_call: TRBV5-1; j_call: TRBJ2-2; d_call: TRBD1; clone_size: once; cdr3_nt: TGCGCCAGCACTCCCCAGGGACAGGGGGCCGGGGAGCTGTTTTTT; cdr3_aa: CASTPQGQGAGELFF
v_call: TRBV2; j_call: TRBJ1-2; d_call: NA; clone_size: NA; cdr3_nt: TGTGCCAGCAGTGGGGAGACTGATATCTATGGCTACACCTTC; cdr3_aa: CASSGETDIYGYTF
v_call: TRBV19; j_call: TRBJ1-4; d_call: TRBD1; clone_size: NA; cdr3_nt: TGTGCCAGTAGTCTCTCCGGGACAGGGGTACTAAATGAAAAACTGTTTTTT; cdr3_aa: CASSLSGTGVLNEKLFF
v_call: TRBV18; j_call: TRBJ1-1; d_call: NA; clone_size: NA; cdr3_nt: TGTGCCAGCTCACCGACAGCCCACACTGAAGCTTTCTTT; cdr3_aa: CASSPTAHTEAFF
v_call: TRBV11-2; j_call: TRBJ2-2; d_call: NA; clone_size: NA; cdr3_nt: TGTGCCAGCAGCTTAGCCTCCGCGAACACCGGGGAGCTGTTTTTT; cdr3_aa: CASSLASANTGELFF
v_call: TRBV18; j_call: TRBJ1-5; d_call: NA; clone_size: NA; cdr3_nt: TGTGCCAGCTCCCAGGGGATGGGGAGCAATCAGCCCCAGCATTTT; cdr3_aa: CASSQGMGSNQPQHF
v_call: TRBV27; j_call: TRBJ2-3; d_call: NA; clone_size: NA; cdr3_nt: TGTGCCAGCAGTACTCAGGGTACGCAGTATTTT; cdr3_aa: CASSTQGTQYF
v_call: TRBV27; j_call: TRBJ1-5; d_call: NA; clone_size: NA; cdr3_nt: TGTGCCAGCAGTTTTCGGGCTAGCAATCAGCCCCAGCATTTT; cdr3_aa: CASSFRASNQPQHF
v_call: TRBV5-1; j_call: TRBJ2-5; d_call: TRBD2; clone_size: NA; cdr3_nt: TGCGCCAGCAGCCTCCGGAGCGGGAGGAGGGAGACCCAGTACTTC; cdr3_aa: CASSLRSGRRETQYF
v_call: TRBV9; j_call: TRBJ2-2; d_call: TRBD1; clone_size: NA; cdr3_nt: TGTGCCAGCAGCGTAGAAGTAGGGGGCAACACCGGGGAGCTGTTTTTT; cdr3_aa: CASSVEVGGNTGELFF
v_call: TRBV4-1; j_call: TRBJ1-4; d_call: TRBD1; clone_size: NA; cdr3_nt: TGCGCCAGCAGCTTCGGACAGGGGTTAGCAACTAATGAAAAACTGTTTTTT; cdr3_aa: CASSFGQGLATNEKLFF
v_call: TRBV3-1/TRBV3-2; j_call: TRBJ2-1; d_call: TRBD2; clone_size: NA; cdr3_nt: TGTGCCAGCAGCCTTGCTAGCGGGTACAATGAGCAGTTCTTC; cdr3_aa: CASSLASGYNEQFF
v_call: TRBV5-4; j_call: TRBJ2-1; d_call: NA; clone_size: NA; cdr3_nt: TGTGCCAGCAGCTCACAGGGTAAAGAGCAGTTCTTC; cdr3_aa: CASSSQGKEQFF
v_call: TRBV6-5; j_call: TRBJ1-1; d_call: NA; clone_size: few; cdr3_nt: TGTGCCAGCAATGTCGGGGCCACTGAAGCTTTCTTT; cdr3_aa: CASNVGATEAFF
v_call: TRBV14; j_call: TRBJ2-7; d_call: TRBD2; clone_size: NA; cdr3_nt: TGTGCCAGCAGCCGGGAGGGTGGCGAGCAGTACTTC; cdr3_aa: CASSREGGEQYF
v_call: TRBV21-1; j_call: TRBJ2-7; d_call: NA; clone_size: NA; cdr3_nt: TGTGCCAGCAGCAAAGCGGCTAGCGGGAGGCCCTACGAGCAGTACTTC; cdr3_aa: CASSKAASGRPYEQYF
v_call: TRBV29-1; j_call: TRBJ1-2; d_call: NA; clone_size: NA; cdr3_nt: TGCAGCGTTGTTGCTGATGTCTATGGCTACACCTTC; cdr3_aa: CSVVADVYGYTF
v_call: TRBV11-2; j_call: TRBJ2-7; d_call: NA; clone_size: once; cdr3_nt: TGTGCCAGCAGCCTAGAGGGCAGAACCTACGAGCAGTACTTC; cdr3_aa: CASSLEGRTYEQYF
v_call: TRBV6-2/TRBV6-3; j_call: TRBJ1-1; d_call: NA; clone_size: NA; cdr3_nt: TGTGCCAGCAGTTACGCGTTACCGATGAACACTGAAGCTTTCTTT; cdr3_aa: CASSYALPMNTEAFF
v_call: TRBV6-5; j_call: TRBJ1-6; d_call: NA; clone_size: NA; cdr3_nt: TGTGCCAGCCGACAGGCTAATTCACCCCTCCACTTT; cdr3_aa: CASRQANSPLHF
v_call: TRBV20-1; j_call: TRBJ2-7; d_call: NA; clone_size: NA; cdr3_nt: TGCAGTGCTAGTCTCACCCCGGGACCCCCCTCCTACGAGCAGTACTTC; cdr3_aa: CSASLTPGPPSYEQYF
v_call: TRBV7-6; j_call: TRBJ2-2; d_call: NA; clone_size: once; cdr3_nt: TGTGCCAGCAGCTTAGCGCCTAGCCGGACCGGGGAGCTGTTTTTT; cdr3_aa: CASSLAPSRTGELFF